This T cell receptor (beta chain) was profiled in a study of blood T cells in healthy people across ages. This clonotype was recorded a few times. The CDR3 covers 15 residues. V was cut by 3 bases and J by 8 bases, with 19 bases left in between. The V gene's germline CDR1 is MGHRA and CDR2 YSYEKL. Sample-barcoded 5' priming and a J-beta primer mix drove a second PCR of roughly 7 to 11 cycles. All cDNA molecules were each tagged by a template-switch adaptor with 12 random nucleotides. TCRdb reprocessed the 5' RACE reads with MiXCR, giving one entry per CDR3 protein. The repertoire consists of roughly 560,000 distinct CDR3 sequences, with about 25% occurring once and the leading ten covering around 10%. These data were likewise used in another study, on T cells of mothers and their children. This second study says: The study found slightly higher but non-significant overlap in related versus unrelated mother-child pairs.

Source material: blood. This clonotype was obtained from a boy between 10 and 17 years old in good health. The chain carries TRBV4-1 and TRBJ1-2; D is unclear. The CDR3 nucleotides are TGCGCCAGCAGCCATCCTCCCGAAGGGTTAGGGGGCTACACCTTC. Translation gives CASSHPPEGLGGYTF.